This TCR beta chain was identified during a study of PD-1 blockade in classical Hodgkin lymphoma. The table came from immunoSEQ multiplex PCR; TCRdb's copy has only in-frame clones and leaves some out. Here the sample spans around 1,600 clones, 60% to 80% being singletons. With no exception, relapse followed autologous stem cell transplantation in all patients, and brentuximab vedotin exposure varied. From thawed PBMCs, CD8+ T cells were isolated by magnetic negative selection. Per the germline V gene, CDR1 is SGHAT and CDR2 is FQNNGV. V lost 7 bases and J 4 bases, leaving 13 bases between the germline ends. The CDR3 has 13 amino acids.

V usage is TRBV11-2 and J usage is TRBJ1-1; D perhaps matches TRBD1 (5 bases). The sample in question was CD8+ T cells from blood, obtained at baseline. The sequence was collected from a human donor with classical Hodgkin lymphoma. This CDR3 is CASTPGGVTEAFF. CDR3 DNA: TGTGCCAGCACCCCGGGAGGGGTCACTGAAGCTTTCTTT.